These 18 T cell receptor beta chains came from one sample sequenced in a study of human thymus T cells. Thymic samples were excised during corrective heart operations. The data were produced by immunoSEQ multiplex PCR, yet TCRdb's version contains in-frame clones alone and is incomplete. The sample holds under 150,000 clones; about 95% are singletons and the top ten take 0.02% to 0.03%. The sequencing input was thymus tissue. All receptors come from a boy under three years old with a congenital heart defect but otherwise immunologically healthy.

The chain has TRBV7-8 and TRBJ1-3; 7 bases map to TRBD1. Germline CDR1 SGHVS, CDR2 FQNEAQ. The CDR3 extends over 17 amino acids. The ends lost 3 bases at V and 0 bases at J; junction bases unmatched: 8. CDR3 residues: CASSFGPGQFSGNTIYF. The CDR3 DNA is TGTGCCAGCAGCTTTGGACCGGGACAGTTCTCTGGAAACACCATATATTTT.

The V and J genes are TRBV7-2 and TRBJ1-2; D may be TRBD1 (6 bases). V was trimmed by 2 bases and J by 7 bases, leaving 17 bases between them. The CDR3 has 15 amino acids. Germline CDR1 SGHTA, CDR2 FQGNSA. CDR3 nucleotides: TGTGCCAGCAGCTTATTGCCCAGGGGTTCGGGTGGCTACACCTTC. Amino acids: CASSLLPRGSGGYTF. Supplemented by reference TRBV7-2 and TRBJ1-2, the full variable domain reads GAGVSQSPSNKVTEKGKDVELRCDPISGHTALYWYRQSLGQGLEFLIYFQGNSAPDKSGLPSDRFSAERTGGSVSTLTIQRTQQEDSAVYLCASSLLPRGSGGYTFGSGTRLTVV.

The chain links TRBV28 to TRBJ1-5; maybe TRBD1 (6 bases). The length of the CDR3 is 15 residues. Germline CDR1 is MDHEN and CDR2 is SYDVKM. Between the trimmed V and J ends, which lost 3 bases and 4 bases, there was a span of 13 bases. CDR3 in amino acids: CASSFRGATNQPQHF. The CDR3 bases are TGTGCCAGCAGTTTTAGGGGGGCAACGAATCAGCCCCAGCATTTT.

The chain combines TRBV19 with TRBJ1-5; maybe TRBD1 (5 bases). Germline values: CDR1 LNHDA, CDR2 SQIVND (reference sequence). This CDR3 has 15 residues. V was shortened by 5 bases and J by 2 bases, with 13 bases between the two germline ends. This CDR3 is CASSPNRIRNQPQHF. The CDR3 DNA reads TGTGCCAGTAGTCCCAACAGGATCCGCAATCAGCCCCAGCATTTT.

V and J are TRBV9 and TRBJ2-7; 7 bases match TRBD2. CDR1 and CDR2 (germline): SGDLS, YYNGEE. V lost 4 bases to trimming and J lost 0 bases; unmatched junction nucleotides: 13. The CDR3 is 17 residues long. CDR3 in DNA: TGTGCCAGCAGCCCATCGGGGCGGGGACTACTCTCCTACGAGCAGTACTTC. This codes for CASSPSGRGLLSYEQYF. The full variable domain, its missing parts supplied by reference TRBV9 and TRBJ2-7, is DSGVTQTPKHLITATGQRVTLRCSPRSGDLSVYWYQQSLDQGLQFLIQYYNGEERAKGNILERFSAQQFPDLHSELNLSSLELGDSALYFCASSPSGRGLLSYEQYFGPGTRLTVT.

The V call is TRBV5-8, the J call TRBJ1-1, with a tentative D call TRBD1 (6 bases). The CDR3 is 16 amino acids. Germline V gene data show CDR1 as SGHTS and CDR2 as YDEGEE. With 5 bases removed from V and 3 bases from J, the gap between germline ends came to 20 bases. CDR3 in amino acids: CASSFGGLAGDTEAFF. The CDR3 DNA follows: TGTGCCAGCAGTTTTGGAGGCTTGGCAGGGGACACTGAAGCTTTCTTT.

V is TRBV7-2 and J is TRBJ1-4; D unclear. The CDR3 has 14 amino acids. With 1 base removed from V and 6 bases from J, the gap between germline ends came to 9 bases. Germline values: CDR1 SGHTA, CDR2 FQGNSA. The chain's CDR3 is CASSLVIRYEKLFF. As DNA, the CDR3 is TGTGCCAGCAGCTTAGTAATCCGTTATGAAAAACTGTTTTTT.

The rearrangement joins TRBV28 to TRBJ1-2; D gene ambiguous. The CDR3 spans 17 residues. Per the germline V gene, CDR1 is MDHEN and CDR2 is SYDVKM. The ends were cut back, 6 bases at V and 5 bases at J, with 25 bases in the middle. In DNA form, the CDR3 reads TGTGCCAGCAGCCCCGGGTGTGGCAGTTGGCTAGAATATGGCTACACCTTC. The encoded protein is CASSPGCGSWLEYGYTF.

The rearrangement uses TRBV5-4 and TRBJ1-6; 12 positions match TRBD1. Looked up from germline, CDR1 is SGHNT and CDR2 is YYREEE (reference sequence). The CDR3 consists of 17 residues. The J segment lost 5 bases and the V segment lost 4 bases, leaving 7 bases of the junction unmatched. The CDR3 loop is CASSPGQGANHNSPLHF. The CDR3 DNA sequence: TGTGCCAGCAGCCCGGGACAGGGGGCAAATCATAATTCACCCCTCCACTTT.

The rearrangement uses TRBV27 and TRBJ1-1; 8 bases align to TRBD1. V gave up 5 bases and J gave up 1 base; unmatched junction bases: 12. The CDR3 totals 17 residues. From germline, CDR1 is MNHEY and CDR2 SMNVEV (reference sequence). The CDR3 loop is CASSLHWTGRWNTEAFF. In DNA, the CDR3 is TGTGCCAGCAGTCTCCACTGGACAGGGAGGTGGAACACTGAAGCTTTCTTT.

The J gene is TRBJ2-7, the V gene TRBV6-5; no clear D gene. From germline, CDR1 is MNHEY and CDR2 SVGAGI. V was trimmed by 6 bases and J by 4 bases, leaving 13 bases between them. The CDR3 consists of 13 residues. The CDR3 spells CASSTGRGYEQYF. CDR3 nucleotides: TGTGCCAGCAGCACCGGGCGTGGGTACGAGCAGTACTTC.

This chain links TRBV11-3 with TRBJ2-7, with D possibly TRBD2 on 6 matching bases. This CDR3 is built from 15 residues. Germline V lookup: CDR1 SGHNT, CDR2 YENEEA. V lost 5 bases, J lost 5 bases, and 19 bases lay in between. The DNA for the CDR3 is TGTGCCAGCAGCCCGAGTTGGGAAGGCGGGGACGAGCAGTACTTC. Residues: CASSPSWEGGDEQYF.

The chain combines TRBV5-6 with TRBJ2-2; 9 positions match TRBD1. The CDR3 covers 15 residues. The germline V gene has CDR1 SGHDT and CDR2 YYEEEE. The J segment lost 0 bases and the V segment lost 4 bases, leaving 1 base of the junction unmatched. The DNA of the CDR3 is TGTGCCAGCAGCCGACAGGGGGCGAACACCGGGGAGCTGTTTTTT. This sequence encodes CASSRQGANTGELFF. Based on the CDR3 plus reference TRBV5-6 and TRBJ2-2, the full variable domain is DAGVTQSPTHLIKTRGQQVTLRCSPKSGHDTVSWYQQALGQGPQFIFQYYEEEERQRGNFPDRFSGHQFPNYSSELNVNALLLGDSALYLCASSRQGANTGELFFGEGSRLTVL.

The rearrangement joins TRBV4-1 to TRBJ1-5, with D maybe TRBD1 (5 bases). V was clipped by 0 bases and J by 4 bases, with 13 bases between them. Looked up from germline, CDR1 is MGHRA and CDR2 is YSYEKL. There are 16 residues in the CDR3. The chain's CDR3 is CASSQEPGPLNQPQHF. CDR3 nucleotide sequence: TGCGCCAGCAGCCAAGAACCGGGACCGCTGAATCAGCCCCAGCATTTT.

The rearrangement uses TRBV10-3 and TRBJ1-2; tentatively, D is TRBD1 (6 bases). V was clipped by 5 bases and J by 3 bases, with 7 bases between them. Germline assignment: CDR1 ENHRY and CDR2 SYGVKD. The CDR3 has 12 residues. The CDR3 loop reads CAISKGDYGYTF. The CDR3 DNA is TGTGCCATCAGTAAGGGGGACTATGGCTACACCTTC.

The chain carries TRBV4-1 and TRBJ1-1, with D maybe TRBD1 (6 bases). Germline V gene lookup returns CDR1 MGHRA and CDR2 YSYEKL. CDR3 size: 18 residues. V lost 0 bases and J 2 bases, leaving 19 bases between the germline ends. Written as DNA, the CDR3 is TGCGCCAGCAGCCAAGAAGGGGGGGGAGGGGATCTTAACACTGAAGCTTTCTTT. Its translation: CASSQEGGGGDLNTEAFF.

This chain links TRBV19 with TRBJ2-3, with D possibly matching TRBD1 (6 bases). V lost 3 bases and J 2 bases, leaving 12 bases between the germline ends. From germline, CDR1 is LNHDA and CDR2 SQIVND (reference sequence). This CDR3 contains 15 residues. The CDR3 DNA is TGTGCCAGTAGTATCAGGGGTACGGCCACAGATACGCAGTATTTT. The encoded protein is CASSIRGTATDTQYF.

This chain links TRBV5-1 with TRBJ2-1, with TRBD2 matching 9 bases. Germline assignment: CDR1 SGHRS and CDR2 YFSETQ. CDR3 length: 16 residues. Trimming took 0 bases from V and 3 from J; bases not matched to a gene: 4. The CDR3 here is CASSLAGTSLYNEQFF. Here the CDR3 DNA reads TGCGCCAGCAGCTTGGCCGGGACTAGCCTCTACAATGAGCAGTTCTTC.